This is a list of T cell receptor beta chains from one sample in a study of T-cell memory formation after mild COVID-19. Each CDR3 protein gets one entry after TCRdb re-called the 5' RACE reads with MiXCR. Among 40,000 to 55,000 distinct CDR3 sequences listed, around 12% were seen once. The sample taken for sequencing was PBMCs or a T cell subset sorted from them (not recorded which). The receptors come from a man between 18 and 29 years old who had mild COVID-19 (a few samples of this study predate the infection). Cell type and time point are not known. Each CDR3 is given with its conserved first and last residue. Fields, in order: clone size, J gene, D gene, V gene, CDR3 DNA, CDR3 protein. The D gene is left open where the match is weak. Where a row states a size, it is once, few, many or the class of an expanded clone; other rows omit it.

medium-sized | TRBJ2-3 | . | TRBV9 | TGTGCCAGCAGCCCACGGAGGGGGGCAGCGTACTTCACAGATACGCAGTATTTT | CASSPRRGAAYFTDTQYF
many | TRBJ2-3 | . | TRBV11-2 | TGTGCCAGCTGCTCCGGCGGGGATACGCAGTATTTT | CASCSGGDTQYF
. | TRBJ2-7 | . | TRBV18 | TGTGCCAGCTCACCACCGAGTGACATCGAGCAGTACTTC | CASSPPSDIEQYF
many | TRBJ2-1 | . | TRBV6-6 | TGTGCCAGCAGTTACTCCAAAAATGACGCGAGCTCCTACAATGAGCAGTTCTTC | CASSYSKNDASSYNEQFF
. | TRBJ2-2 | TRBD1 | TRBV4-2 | TGTGCCAGCAGCCAACGACAGGGTGACACCGGGGAGCTGTTTTTT | CASSQRQGDTGELFF
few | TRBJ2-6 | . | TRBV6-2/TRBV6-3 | TGTGCCAGCAGTTACTTAGGGCCGAGCTCTGGGGCCAACGTCCTGACTTTC | CASSYLGPSSGANVLTF
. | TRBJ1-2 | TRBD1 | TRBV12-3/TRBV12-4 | TGTGCCAGCAGTGACGGGACAGGCCTTAACTATGGCTACACCTTC | CASSDGTGLNYGYTF
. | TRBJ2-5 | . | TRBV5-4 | TGTGCCAGCAGAGACGGACGGAGGAACGCAGGAGAGACCCAGTACTTC | CASRDGRRNAGETQYF
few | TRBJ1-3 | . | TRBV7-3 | TGTGCCAGCAGCTTATCCCCAGGGCCTGGAAACACCATATATTTT | CASSLSPGPGNTIYF
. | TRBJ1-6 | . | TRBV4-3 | TGCGCCAGCAGCCAGGCTGGCCCAATTTCACCCCTCCACTTT | CASSQAGPISPLHF
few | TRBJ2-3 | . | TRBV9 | TGTGCCAGCAGCGTAGGACTATCTAGCACAGATACGCAGTATTTT | CASSVGLSSTDTQYF
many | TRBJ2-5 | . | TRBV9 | TGTGCCAGCAGCACCGGCCCCCTCGGGGAGACCCAGTACTTC | CASSTGPLGETQYF
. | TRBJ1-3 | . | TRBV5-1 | TGCGCCAGCAGCTTGGTGGGTTTGGACTCTGGAAACACCATATATTTT | CASSLVGLDSGNTIYF
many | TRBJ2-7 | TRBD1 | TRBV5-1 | TGCGCCAGCAGCTTGGCCCGGGACAGTTCCTACGAGCAGTACTTC | CASSLARDSSYEQYF
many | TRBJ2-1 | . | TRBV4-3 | TGCGCCAGCAGCCAAGAGGGGTGGAATGAGCAGTTCTTC | CASSQEGWNEQFF
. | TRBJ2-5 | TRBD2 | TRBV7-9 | TGTGCCAGCAGCTTCGGGAGCGGGGGCCGTCAAGAGACCCAGTACTTC | CASSFGSGGRQETQYF
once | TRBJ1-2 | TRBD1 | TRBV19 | TGTGCCAGTACAGCAGCAGGGGGCCCGTTGAGCTACACCTTC | CASTAAGGPLSYTF
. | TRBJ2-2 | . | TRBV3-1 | TGTGCCAGCAGCCAAACCTATGGGGCCGCCGGGGAGCTGTTTTTT | CASSQTYGAAGELFF
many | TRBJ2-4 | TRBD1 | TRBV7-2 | TGTGCCAGCAGCTTAGCAGGACAGGGAGCCAAAAACATTCAGTACTTC | CASSLAGQGAKNIQYF
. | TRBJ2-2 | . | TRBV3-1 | TGTGCCAGCAGCCAGGGGGTCGGGGAGCTGTTTTTT | CASSQGVGELFF
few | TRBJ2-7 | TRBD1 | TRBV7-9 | TGTGCCAGCACTCTTAAGTTCGGGACAGGACGCTACGAGCAGTACTTC | CASTLKFGTGRYEQYF
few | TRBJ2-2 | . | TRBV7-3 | TGTGCCAGCAGCCAGACGGGTACCGGGGAGCTGTTTTTT | CASSQTGTGELFF
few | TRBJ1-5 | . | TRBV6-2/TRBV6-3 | TGTGCCAGCAGTTACTCGTGGGGAGATCAGCCCCAGCATTTT | CASSYSWGDQPQHF
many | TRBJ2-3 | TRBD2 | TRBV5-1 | TGCGCCAGCAGCTCGCTAGCGGGGGGACTCACAGATACGCAGTATTTT | CASSSLAGGLTDTQYF
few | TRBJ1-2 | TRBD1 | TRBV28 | TGTGCCAGCAGTGAGGGACAGAACTATGGCTACACCTTC | CASSEGQNYGYTF
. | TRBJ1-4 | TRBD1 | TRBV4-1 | TGCGCCAGCAGCGGGACAGGGGGCGTCCGTAACGAAAAACTGTTTTTT | CASSGTGGVRNEKLFF
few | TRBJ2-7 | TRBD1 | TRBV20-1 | TGCAGTGCTAAGAGGCAGGGGGCTGGCTACGAGCAGTACTTC | CSAKRQGAGYEQYF
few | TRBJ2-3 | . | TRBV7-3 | TGTGCCAGCAGCTTGCCCGGAAATACGCAGTATTTT | CASSLPGNTQYF
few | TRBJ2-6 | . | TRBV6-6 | TGTGCCAGCAGTTACGGCCCAATCGCCCCTGGGGCCAACGTCCTGACTTTC | CASSYGPIAPGANVLTF
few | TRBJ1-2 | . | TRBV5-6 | TGTGCCAGCAGCTTGCCAGGCGCGGGCGGCTACACCTTC | CASSLPGAGGYTF
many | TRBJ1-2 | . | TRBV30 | TGTGCCTGGAACGGGGGGCAATACTATGGCTACACCTTC | CAWNGGQYYGYTF
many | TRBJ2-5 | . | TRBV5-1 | TGCGCCAGCAGCTTGGGGGCCGTAGAAGAGACCCAGTACTTC | CASSLGAVEETQYF
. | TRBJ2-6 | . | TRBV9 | TGTGCCAGCAGACGAACAGATAGCTCTGGGGCCAACGTCCTGACTTTC | CASRRTDSSGANVLTF
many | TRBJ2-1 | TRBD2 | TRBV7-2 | TGTGCCAGCAGCCGCGGGACTACCAATGAGCAGTTCTTC | CASSRGTTNEQFF
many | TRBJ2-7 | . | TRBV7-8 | TGTGCCAGCAGCTTAGTTCTACAGGGCCGCGAGCAGTACTTC | CASSLVLQGREQYF
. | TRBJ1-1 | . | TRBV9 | TGTGCCAGCAGCGTAGGGGGGGACACCTCGAACACTGAAGCTTTCTTT | CASSVGGDTSNTEAFF
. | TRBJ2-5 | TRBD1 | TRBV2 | TGTGCCAGCATTCCGGGACAGGGAAAGACCCAGTACTTC | CASIPGQGKTQYF
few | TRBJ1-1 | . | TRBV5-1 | TGCGCCAGCGAAGTCTCGCCTGGAGGCACTGAAGCTTTCTTT | CASEVSPGGTEAFF
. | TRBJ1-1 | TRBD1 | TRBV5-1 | TGCGCCAGCAGCCCGGGCGGGACAGAGAACACTGAAGCTTTCTTT | CASSPGGTENTEAFF
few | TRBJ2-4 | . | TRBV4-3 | TGCGCCAGCAGCCTTCTGAGTGCAGGGGAAAACATTCAGTACTTC | CASSLLSAGENIQYF
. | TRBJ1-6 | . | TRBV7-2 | TGTGCCAGCAGCTTACTCGGGGACTATAATTCACCCCTCCACTTT | CASSLLGDYNSPLHF
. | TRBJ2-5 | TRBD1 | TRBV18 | TGTGCCAGCTCACCACAGAAGCAGGGGGTTCAAGAGACCCAGTACTTC | CASSPQKQGVQETQYF
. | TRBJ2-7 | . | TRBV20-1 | TGCAGTGCTAGAGACCGCCTAGCGCTCTACGAGCAGTACTTC | CSARDRLALYEQYF
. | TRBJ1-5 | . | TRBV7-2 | TGTGCCAGCAGCCCCCGAGGGGGTCAGCCCCAGCATTTT | CASSPRGGQPQHF
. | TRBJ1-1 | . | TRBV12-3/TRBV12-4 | TGTGCCAGCAGTTTAGCTTTCTTT | CASSLAFF
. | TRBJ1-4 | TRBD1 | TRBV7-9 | TGTGCCAGCAGCACGGGACAGGGGAATGAAAAACTGTTTTTT | CASSTGQGNEKLFF